The present entry profiles one T cell receptor beta chain with its context. What antigen it recognizes has not been identified. No base qualities exist here, and no much larger clone lies one base off it. TCRbeta CDR3 regions were amplified from genomic DNA by means of the immunoSEQ Assay, a bias-controlled multiplex PCR. Per the original workflow: Nucleated cell counts per sample were estimated from amplification of reference gene primers within the assay. Sequence reads were collapsed and filtered to measure the absolute abundance of every unique TCRbeta CDR3 rearrangement. For each sample, productive Simpson clonality was calculated as the square root of Simpson's diversity index across productive rearrangements. Imported from immuneACCESS, the table was reduced by TCRdb to in-frame sequences with V and J called. These copies leave out some clones; in studies compared against another copy, an unresolved V gene accounts for under half, and the cause of the remainder is not known. V and J calls and clone size come straight from that table; D and trimming were deduced from the DNA. Within this sample are about 140,000 clones, with roughly 83% of them counted one time only. Under 7% of the sample belongs to the ten largest clones.

Participants in the prospective study were aged about 18 to 95 years, lived in 20 to 25 United States geographic areas, and enrolled through a virtual design. To assign participants to cohorts, the prospective study relied on clinical history that participants themselves reported in a screening survey and a study questionnaire. In the prospective study, mobile phlebotomists collected whole blood, serum and a nasopharyngeal or oropharyngeal swab from each participant. Over a roughly two-month period, participants in the prospective study had the option of providing additional blood draws and questionnaires. Before DNA extraction, prospective study blood samples were shipped either frozen or at room temperature. Taken from the germline V gene, the CDR1 and CDR2 loops are LGHNA and YSLEER. Its CDR3 holds 16 amino acids, cysteine through phenylalanine. Only the CDR3 portion is preserved as DNA: 48 bases, with reading frame beginning at the first base. V is shortened by 3 bases, J by 4 bases, and the region joining them spans 18 bases.

The sample comes from a study of blood T cell repertoires in COVID-19 (dated by TCRdb to about 2020). At the level of the whole study: Samples covering the acute and convalescent phases of COVID-19 were provided by collaborators in the United States, Italy and Spain. The material from the prospective study consisted of cDNA or gDNA derived from T cells, B-cell-depleted T cells, or PBMCs. The dataset comprised deeply sampled blood TCRbeta repertoires from subjects exposed to, actively infected with, or recovered from COVID-19. The repertoires were released in a freely available public database intended as a resource for research on the immune response to SARS-CoV-2. The sample metadata nearly always contained a de-identified subject ID, COVID-19 status, age in years and sex. The samples were drawn from the first 160 participants of the ongoing ImmuneRACE study and from 950 to 1,500 subjects provided by 6 global collaborators. Where available, HLA class I and class II types were taken from metadata supplied by the sample provider and were not determined by assay-based typing.

What the work shows at the level of the full study, not this receptor alone: The quantity of clinical and demographic metadata differed by source and by participant and was supplied without curation.

The sequence links TRBV4-3 to TRBJ1-2; TRBD1 could be the D gene, as 5 bases match. Sequencing was done on a sample of PBMCs or T cells enriched from blood (not recorded which). The clonotype comes from a middle-aged man with acute COVID-19. The sequence in DNA is TGCGCCAGCAGCCAGGCCCCCGGGGACTACTTCTATGGCTACACCTTC. It codes for CASSQAPGDYFYGYTF.